Following are 23 T cell receptor beta chains from one sample sequenced in a study of blood T cell repertoires in COVID-19. Clones were sequenced by immunoSEQ multiplex PCR, and TCRdb holds only the in-frame ones, with some missing. The table includes about 100,000 clones, over 80% detected once. The sample comprised peripheral blood. The receptors were gathered from a man older than 75 with acute or convalescent COVID-19.

CDR3 protein: CASSFQVETQYF. CDR3 DNA: TGTGCCAGCAGCTTTCAGGTCGAGACCCAGTACTTC. This chain connects TRBV7-2 to TRBJ2-5, with D uncertain. Per the germline V gene, CDR1 is SGHTA and CDR2 is FQGNSA. V was trimmed by 3 bases and J by 5 bases, leaving 7 bases between them. The CDR3 spans 12 residues.

This chain joins TRBV28 and TRBJ2-3; 10 nucleotides agree with TRBD2. This CDR3 has 15 residues. V was clipped by 5 bases and J by 1 base; unmatched bases: 3. CDR1 and CDR2 (germline): MDHEN, SYDVKM. CDR3 amino acids: CASSPGTSGTDTQYF. CDR3 DNA: TGTGCCAGCAGTCCCGGGACTAGCGGCACAGATACGCAGTATTTT.

The rearrangement links TRBV7-9 to TRBJ1-2; weak D call: TRBD1 (5 bases). This CDR3 spans 11 amino acids. Looked up from germline, CDR1 is SEHNR and CDR2 is FQNEAQ (reference sequence). Trimming cost V 8 bases and J 4 bases, with 8 bases left between them. CDR3: CASDRGYGYTF. The DNA for the CDR3 is TGTGCCAGCGATAGGGGCTATGGCTACACCTTC. Variable domain in full (rest from reference TRBV7-9 and TRBJ1-2): DTGVSQNPRHKITKRGQNVTFRCDPISEHNRLYWYRQTLGQGPEFLTYFQNEAQLEKSRLLSDRFSAERPKGSFSTLEIQRTEQGDSAMYLCASDRGYGYTFGSGTRLTVV.

V and J are TRBV27 and TRBJ1-1; weak D call: TRBD1 (5 bases). The CDR3 has 16 amino acids. CDR1 and CDR2 (germline): MNHEY, SMNVEV (reference sequence). V lost 2 bases and J lost 4, with 17 bases in between. DNA of the CDR3: TGTGCCAGCAGTTTACCAGAAGGACACCGGACCACTGAAGCTTTCTTT. Its translation is CASSLPEGHRTTEAFF.

V gene TRBV27 combines with J gene TRBJ2-1; TRBD2 might be the D (6 bases). There are 15 residues in the CDR3. The germline V and J ends were trimmed by 6 bases and 4 bases, with 16 bases remaining between them. Germline CDR1 MNHEY, CDR2 SMNVEV (reference sequence). CDR3 sequence (DNA): TGTGCCAGCAGCTCCGGGGATAGCGGATACAATGAGCAGTTCTTC. It codes for CASSSGDSGYNEQFF.

This chain links TRBV5-1 with TRBJ2-5; TRBD2 aligns across 15 bases. The germline gives CDR1 SGHRS, CDR2 YFSETQ. The CDR3 has 17 residues. The junction had 7 bases not matched to a gene; V was cut back by 4 bases and J by 3 bases. CDR3 bases: TGCGCCAGCAGCCCGGGACTAGCGGGGGGAACGAAAGAGACCCAGTACTTC. Amino acids: CASSPGLAGGTKETQYF.

The chain uses TRBV29-1 and TRBJ2-7, with 11 nucleotides matching TRBD1. V shed 4 bases and J 5 bases; nucleotides not matched to a gene: 4. The germline V gene has CDR1 SQVTM and CDR2 ANQGSEA. The CDR3 length is 13 residues. CDR3 in amino acids: CSVADRGLHEQYF. The CDR3 nucleotides read TGCAGCGTTGCGGACAGGGGGCTTCACGAGCAGTACTTC.

The chain has TRBV19 and TRBJ1-5; D call uncertain. Germline CDR1 LNHDA, CDR2 SQIVND (reference sequence). The CDR3 consists of 18 residues. Trimming removed 6 bases from V and 1 base from J, with 22 bases in between. The CDR3, as DNA: TGTGCCAGTAGCTCGGCCCCCAAACCCCTCGGGAGCAATCAGCCCCAGCATTTT. The encoded protein is CASSSAPKPLGSNQPQHF.

V usage is TRBV10-3 and J usage is TRBJ2-4, with D tentatively TRBD1 (6 bases). The germline CDR1 and CDR2 sequences are ENHRY and SYGVKD. The CDR3 covers 12 residues. V was shortened by 10 bases and J by 5 bases, with 12 bases between the two germline ends. For the CDR3, the DNA is TGTGCCACGAGACAGGATGAAAACATTCAGTACTTC. Translated, it gives CATRQDENIQYF.

The chain carries TRBV11-1 and TRBJ1-1, with a possible D match to TRBD1 (5 bases). This CDR3 spans 13 amino acids. The V gene lost 0 bases and the J gene lost 7 bases, with 9 bases spanning the gap. Per germline, CDR1 SGHAT and CDR2 FQDESV (reference sequence). Written as DNA, the CDR3 is TGTGCCAGCAGCTTAGCGCGGCAGGGTGAAGCTTTCTTT. This translates into CASSLARQGEAFF.

This clone was counted once. V and J are TRBV30 and TRBJ2-1, with 14 bases lining up with TRBD2. The CDR3 sequence is 18 residues long. With 3 bases clipped from V and 6 bases from J, the junction kept 13 bases outside the gene matches. Germline lookup yields CDR1 GTSNPN and CDR2 SVGIG (reference sequence). In DNA, the CDR3 is TGTGCCTGGAGGACAAACACGGGACTAGCGGGAGTGGGCAATGAGCAGTTCTTC. As protein: CAWRTNTGLAGVGNEQFF.

CDR3: CASSEWEGLYPDEQFF. CDR3 nucleotide sequence: TGTGCCAGCAGTGAATGGGAGGGTTTATATCCAGATGAGCAGTTCTTC. The chain employs TRBV6-1 and TRBJ2-1, with 7 positions matching TRBD2. Germline loops: CDR1 MNHNS, CDR2 SASEGT. The CDR3 runs 16 residues. The junction had 12 bases not matched to a gene; V was cut back by 2 bases and J by 8 bases.

V usage is TRBV6-5 and J usage is TRBJ2-2; 7 nucleotides match TRBD1. Germline values: CDR1 MNHEY, CDR2 SVGAGI. The CDR3 covers 15 residues. The ends lost 6 bases at V and 0 bases at J; junction bases unmatched: 4. Here the CDR3 reads CASRPGQSNTGELFF. CDR3 DNA sequence: TGTGCCAGCAGGCCGGGACAGTCGAACACCGGGGAGCTGTTTTTT.

The chain joins TRBV5-5 to TRBJ2-7, with 7 nucleotides matching TRBD1. Trimming removed 5 bases from V and 3 bases from J; junction bases left unmatched: 11. Germline CDR1 is SGHKS and CDR2 is YYEKEE (reference sequence). The CDR3 is made up of 15 amino acids. Written as DNA, the CDR3 is TGTGCCAGCAGGCGCCGGGACAGTTCCCTCTACGAGCAGTACTTC. Amino acids: CASRRRDSSLYEQYF.

The CDR3 nucleotides read TGTGCCAGCAGCTTACTAAGCGGGAGTTACAATGAGCAGTTCTTC. This translates into CASSLLSGSYNEQFF. This chain links TRBV7-8 with TRBJ2-1, with 8 bases that match TRBD2. Germline loops: CDR1 SGHVS, CDR2 FQNEAQ. V shed 2 bases, J shed 4 bases, and the junction held 4 bases outside the gene matches. This CDR3 spans 15 amino acids.

The gene calls are TRBV2 and TRBJ1-1; D perhaps matches TRBD1 (6 bases). This CDR3 has 14 amino acids. Germline loops: CDR1 SNHLY, CDR2 FYNNEI. Trimming removed 6 bases at V and 5 bases at J, with 16 bases between. The CDR3 bases are TGTGCCAGCAGGGAGGACAGATATCTTACTGAAGCTTTCTTT. Amino acids: CASREDRYLTEAFF.

CDR3 region: CASSLRGTSGNTDTQYF. The CDR3, as DNA: TGCGCCAGCAGCTTGCGTGGGACTAGCGGAAACACAGATACGCAGTATTTT. The chain combines TRBV5-1 with TRBJ2-3, with 11 bases matching TRBD2. V was pared by 1 base and J by 2 bases, with 6 bases of the junction left unmatched. This CDR3 is 17 amino acids long. Germline V gene lookup returns CDR1 SGHRS and CDR2 YFSETQ.

The chain is built from TRBV6-2 or TRBV6-3 and TRBJ1-2; no clear D gene. The V gene lost 2 bases and the J gene lost 4 bases, with 8 bases spanning the gap. The CDR3 has 13 residues. Germline CDR1 MNHEY, CDR2 SVGEGT. CDR3 sequence: CASSYKQIYGYTF. Here the CDR3 DNA reads TGTGCCAGCAGTTACAAACAGATCTATGGCTACACCTTC.

This chain links TRBV19 with TRBJ2-5, with TRBD2 matching over 13 bases. The germline gives CDR1 LNHDA, CDR2 SQIVND (reference sequence). The junction had 7 bases not matched to a gene; V was cut back by 10 bases and J by 5 bases. The CDR3 contains 14 residues. The CDR3 sequence is CATGGLAGWETQYF. The CDR3 nucleotides are TGTGCCACCGGGGGACTAGCGGGATGGGAGACCCAGTACTTC.

Here the CDR3 DNA reads TGTGCCAGCATTCCACAGGAGCGGGACACTGAAGCTTTCTTT. Translating gives CASIPQERDTEAFF. V and J are TRBV27 and TRBJ1-1, with D possibly matching TRBD1 (5 bases). Germline CDR1 and CDR2: MNHEY and SMNVEV (reference sequence). The CDR3 is 14 residues long. Trimming stripped 7 bases from V and 3 bases from J, with 15 bases between.

V gene TRBV7-2 combines with J gene TRBJ1-1; 9 bases fit TRBD1. CDR3 length: 16 amino acids. CDR1 and CDR2 (germline): SGHTA, FQGNSA. The V segment lost 0 bases and the J segment 7 bases; nucleotides outside the gene matches: 9. The CDR3 nucleotides are TGTGCCAGCAGCTTAGCGCCCGGGACAGGGAAGGGTGAAGCTTTCTTT. Amino acid sequence: CASSLAPGTGKGEAFF.

The chain is built from TRBV5-1 and TRBJ2-1; 9 bases match TRBD2. The germline V gene has CDR1 SGHRS and CDR2 YFSETQ. V dropped 0 bases and J dropped 9; count of bases not matched to a gene: 7. The CDR3 is 15 amino acids. Written as DNA, the CDR3 is TGCGCCAGCAGCTTGGGAGGTAGCGGGAGTACTGAGCAGTTCTTC. Translation: CASSLGGSGSTEQFF.

The J gene is TRBJ1-5, the V gene TRBV6-5; D unresolved. The ends were cut back, 6 bases at V and 0 bases at J, with 9 bases in the middle. The germline CDR1 and CDR2 sequences are MNHEY and SVGAGI. The CDR3 totals 14 residues. The CDR3 here is CASRGGPSNQPQHF. The CDR3 DNA reads TGTGCCAGCAGAGGCGGGCCTAGCAATCAGCCCCAGCATTTT.